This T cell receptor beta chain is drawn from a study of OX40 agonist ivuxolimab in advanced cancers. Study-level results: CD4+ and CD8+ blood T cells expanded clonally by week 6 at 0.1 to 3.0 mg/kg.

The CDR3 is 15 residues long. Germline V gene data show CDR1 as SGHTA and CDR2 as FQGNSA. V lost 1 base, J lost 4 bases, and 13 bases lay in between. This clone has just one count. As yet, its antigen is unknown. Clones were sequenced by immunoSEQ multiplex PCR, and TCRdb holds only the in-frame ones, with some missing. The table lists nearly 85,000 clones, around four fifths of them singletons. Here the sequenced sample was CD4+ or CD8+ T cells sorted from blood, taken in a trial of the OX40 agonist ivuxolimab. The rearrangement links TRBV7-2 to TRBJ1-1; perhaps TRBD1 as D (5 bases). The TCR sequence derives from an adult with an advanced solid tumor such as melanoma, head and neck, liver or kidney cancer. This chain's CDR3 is CASSLVGGGGTEAFF. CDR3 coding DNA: TGTGCCAGCAGCTTAGTTGGGGGAGGTGGCACTGAAGCTTTCTTT.